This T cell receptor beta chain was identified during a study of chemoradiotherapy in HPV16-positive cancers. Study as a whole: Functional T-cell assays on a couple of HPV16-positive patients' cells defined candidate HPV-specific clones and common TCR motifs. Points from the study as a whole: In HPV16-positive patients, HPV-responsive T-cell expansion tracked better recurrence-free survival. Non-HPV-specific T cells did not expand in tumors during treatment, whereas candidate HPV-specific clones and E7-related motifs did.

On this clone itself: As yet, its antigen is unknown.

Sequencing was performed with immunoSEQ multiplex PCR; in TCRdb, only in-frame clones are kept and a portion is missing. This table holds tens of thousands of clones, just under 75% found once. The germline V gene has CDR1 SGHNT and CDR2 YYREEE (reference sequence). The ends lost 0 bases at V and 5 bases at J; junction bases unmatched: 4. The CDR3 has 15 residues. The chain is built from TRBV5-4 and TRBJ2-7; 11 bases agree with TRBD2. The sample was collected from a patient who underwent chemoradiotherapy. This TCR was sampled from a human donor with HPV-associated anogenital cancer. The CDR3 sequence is CASSLELAGVDEQYF. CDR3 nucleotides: TGTGCCAGCAGCTTGGAACTAGCGGGAGTTGACGAGCAGTACTTC.